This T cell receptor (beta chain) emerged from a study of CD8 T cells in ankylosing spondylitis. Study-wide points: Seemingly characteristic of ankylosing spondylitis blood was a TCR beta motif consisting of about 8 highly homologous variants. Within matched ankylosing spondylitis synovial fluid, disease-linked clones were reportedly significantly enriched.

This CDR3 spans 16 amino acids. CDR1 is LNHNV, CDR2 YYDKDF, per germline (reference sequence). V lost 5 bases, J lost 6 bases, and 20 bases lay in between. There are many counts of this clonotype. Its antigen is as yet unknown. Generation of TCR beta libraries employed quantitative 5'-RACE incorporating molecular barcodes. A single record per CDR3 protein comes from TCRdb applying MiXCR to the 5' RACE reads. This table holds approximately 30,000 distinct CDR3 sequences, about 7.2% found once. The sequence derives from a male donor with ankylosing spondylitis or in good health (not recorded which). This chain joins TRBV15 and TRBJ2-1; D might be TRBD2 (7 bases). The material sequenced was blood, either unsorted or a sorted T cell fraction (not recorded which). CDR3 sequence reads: CATSSSRGGGGNEQFF. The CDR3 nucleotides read TGTGCCACCAGCTCGTCGAGGGGGGGGGGAGGCAATGAGCAGTTCTTC.